The 32 T cell receptor beta chains reported below all come from one sample, sequenced in a study of vaccination effects on CD4 cells after COVID-19. Antigen-specific CD4+ T cells were first expanded with viral peptide pools by the ViraFEST assay and only then sequenced. Culturing for about 9 days preceded CD4+ T cell isolation. Profiling relied on immunoSEQ multiplex PCR, and the TCRdb table lists in-frame clones only, not all of them. This table holds tens of thousands of clones, over 70% found once. Their recognized antigens are unknown. The starting material was CD4+ T cells from PBMCs cultured with HCoV-229E spike peptides, obtained before COVID-19 vaccination. Receptors were obtained from a human donor who received a COVID-19 vaccine.

This clone was counted between two and nine times. The rearrangement links TRBV5-4 to TRBJ1-5; TRBD1 is a possible D gene (6 bases). The CDR3 has 15 residues. V shed 4 bases and J shed 6 bases, with 17 bases lying between them. In germline, CDR1 is SGHNT, CDR2 YYREEE (reference sequence). CDR3 sequence: CASSPDPGAFQPQHF. The CDR3 nucleotides are TGTGCCAGCAGCCCGGATCCAGGGGCGTTTCAGCCCCAGCATTTT.

The genes are TRBV24-1 and TRBJ2-1; the D gene is possibly TRBD2 (6 bases). Germline CDR1 and CDR2: KGHDR and SFDVKD. The CDR3 extends over 16 amino acids. V was clipped by 4 bases and J by 7 bases, with 19 bases between them. CDR3 protein: CATSDRFARGRNEQFF. DNA for the CDR3: TGTGCCACCAGTGACCGATTCGCTAGAGGGAGGAATGAGCAGTTCTTC.

The rearrangement joins TRBV27 to TRBJ2-5; D is ambiguous. This CDR3 has 13 amino acids. V was clipped by 7 bases and J by 3 bases, with 12 bases between them. From germline, CDR1 is MNHEY and CDR2 SMNVEV (reference sequence). This CDR3 is CASIPVDKETQYF. The CDR3 nucleotides are TGTGCCAGCATCCCTGTGGATAAAGAGACCCAGTACTTC.

This clone is a singleton in its sample. This chain uses TRBV12-2 with TRBJ2-7; the table's D call, TRBD1, has no DNA check behind it. TRBV12-2 is annotated as a pseudogene. This CDR3 has 16 residues. The CDR3 DNA reads as TGTGCAAGTCGCTTAGCGAAGGGGTTTTGCTCCTACGAGCAGTACTTC. It yields the protein CASRLAKGFCSYEQYF.

The chain has TRBV25-1 and TRBJ2-3; 16 bases line up with TRBD2. Germline CDR1 and CDR2: MGHDK and SYGVNS. The CDR3 length is 18 residues. The ends lost 8 bases at V and 3 bases at J; junction bases unmatched: 11. The CDR3 region is CASAIAGTSGGGTDTQYF. CDR3 sequence (DNA): TGTGCCAGCGCCATAGCCGGGACTAGCGGGGGGGGGACAGATACGCAGTATTTT.

This chain links TRBV6-4 with TRBJ2-1; 7 bases align to TRBD2. The germline V gene encodes CDR1 MRHNA and CDR2 SNTAGT. Trimming cost V 1 base and J 1 base; bases outside gene matches: 4. This CDR3 contains 16 residues. CDR3 nucleotide sequence: TGTGCCAGCAGTGACTTGGGGGGGATGTCCTACAATGAGCAGTTCTTC. As protein: CASSDLGGMSYNEQFF.

The chain links TRBV5-6 to TRBJ2-7; TRBD2 is a possible D gene (8 bases). Trimming removed 4 bases at V and 6 bases at J, with 17 bases between. The germline CDR1 and CDR2 sequences are SGHDT and YYEEEE. The CDR3 is made up of 14 amino acids. CDR3 DNA: TGTGCCAGCAGCCCAGGGGGGACTAGTCTCGAGCAGTACTTC. This codes for CASSPGGTSLEQYF.

The gene calls are TRBV28 and TRBJ2-7; 9 nucleotides line up with TRBD2. CDR1 and CDR2 (germline): MDHEN, SYDVKM. J lost 2 bases, V lost 4 bases, and 12 bases had no gene match. There are 17 residues in the CDR3. CDR3 bases: TGTGCCAGCAGTTGGAGGATTAGCGGGAGTGTGGCCTACGAGCAGTACTTC. Amino acid sequence: CASSWRISGSVAYEQYF. Combining the CDR3 with reference TRBV28 and TRBJ2-7 gives the whole variable domain DVKVTQSSRYLVKRTGEKVFLECVQDMDHENMFWYRQDPGLGLRLIYFSYDVKMKEKGDIPEGYSVSREKKERFSLILESASTNQTSMYLCASSWRISGSVAYEQYFGPGTRLTVT.

This sequence joins TRBV11-2 and TRBJ2-1; no clear D. The ends were cut back, 1 base at V and 8 bases at J, with 15 bases in the middle. CDR1 is SGHAT and CDR2 is FQNNGV in the germline V gene. This CDR3 is built from 15 residues. CDR3 in DNA: TGTGCCAGCAGCTTAGCCCTAGATGGAGTCGATGAGCAGTTCTTC. Translation gives CASSLALDGVDEQFF.

This chain links TRBV11-2 with TRBJ2-2, with a possible D match to TRBD1 (6 bases). V lost 1 base and J lost 9, with 12 bases in between. From germline, CDR1 is SGHAT and CDR2 FQNNGV. This CDR3 has 14 residues. CDR3 sequence reads: CASSLGGPYRELFF. Written as DNA, the CDR3 is TGTGCCAGCAGCTTAGGGGGGCCTTACCGGGAGCTGTTTTTT. The entire variable domain, with the rest obtained from reference TRBV11-2 and TRBJ2-2, is as follows: EAGVAQSPRYKIIEKRQSVAFWCNPISGHATLYWYQQILGQGPKLLIQFQNNGVVDDSQLPKDRFSAERLKGVDSTLKIQPAKLEDSAVYLCASSLGGPYRELFFGEGSRLTVL.

To note about this clone: The sample holds other DNA sequences that translate to the same CDR3. This CDR3 reads CASSIGLAGTYEQYF. The CDR3 bases are TGTGCCAGTAGTATAGGCCTAGCGGGGACCTACGAGCAGTACTTC. The J gene is TRBJ2-7, the V gene TRBV19, with TRBD2 matching 9 bases. Trimming cost V 1 base and J 2 bases; bases outside gene matches: 3. The CDR3 contains 15 residues. The germline CDR1 and CDR2 sequences are LNHDA and SQIVND (reference sequence). The variable domain in full, completed from reference TRBV19 and TRBJ2-7, reads DGGITQSPKYLFRKEGQNVTLSCEQNLNHDAMYWYRQDPGQGLRLIYYSQIVNDFQKGDIAEGYSVSREKKESFPLTVTSAQKNPTAFYLCASSIGLAGTYEQYFGPGTRLTVT.

The rearrangement joins TRBV3-1 (or the pseudogene TRBV3-2) to TRBJ1-4; D is ambiguous. The CDR3 loop spans 12 amino acids. V lost 0 bases, J lost 8 bases, and 4 bases lay in between. Per the germline V gene, CDR1 is LGHDT and CDR2 is YNNKEL (reference sequence). CDR3 sequence reads: CASSQEPEKLFF. Here the CDR3 DNA reads TGTGCCAGCAGCCAAGAGCCCGAAAAACTGTTTTTT.

The chain joins TRBV3-1 (or the pseudogene TRBV3-2) to TRBJ2-1; tentatively, D is TRBD2 (6 bases). This CDR3 has 15 amino acids. Germline lookup yields CDR1 LGHDT and CDR2 YNNKEL (reference sequence). The V and J ends lost 3 bases and 3 bases respectively, with 12 bases between them. CDR3 nucleotides: TGTGCCAGCAGCCAGAGGGACTCGTTCTACAATGAGCAGTTCTTC. This codes for CASSQRDSFYNEQFF.

The CDR3 bases are TGTGCCAGTAGTATCACAGCTTCCCACACTGAAGCTTTCTTT. Protein: CASSITASHTEAFF. The chain recombines TRBV19 with TRBJ1-1; no definite D call. The V end lost 3 bases, the J end lost 3 bases, and 11 bases lay between the germline ends. Germline CDR1 and CDR2: LNHDA and SQIVND (reference sequence). The CDR3 is made up of 14 amino acids.

The gene calls are TRBV6-8 and TRBJ1-3, with D possibly TRBD1 on 5 matching bases. The CDR3 is 20 residues long. From germline, CDR1 is MNHGY and CDR2 SAAAGT. V was trimmed by 6 bases and J by 2 bases, leaving 29 bases between them. The chain's CDR3 is CASRAPGPRPSHFPGNTIYF. The CDR3 coding sequence is TGTGCCAGCAGGGCTCCGGGACCGAGACCTTCCCACTTTCCTGGAAACACCATATATTTT.

The chain combines TRBV14 with TRBJ2-2; D might be TRBD1 (6 bases). The CDR3 is 15 amino acids. V lost 2 bases and J lost 0, with 7 bases in between. Per the germline V gene, CDR1 is SGHDN and CDR2 is FVKESK. CDR3 protein: CASSQQGSNTGELFF. The CDR3 region has the DNA TGTGCCAGCAGCCAACAGGGGTCGAACACCGGGGAGCTGTTTTTT. The full variable domain, in which reference TRBV14 and TRBJ2-2 provide the parts outside the CDR3, is EAGVTQFPSHSVIEKGQTVTLRCDPISGHDNLYWYRRVMGKEIKFLLHFVKESKQDESGMPNNRFLAERTGGTYSTLKVQPAELEDSGVYFCASSQQGSNTGELFFGEGSRLTVL.

The V and J genes are TRBV3-1 (or the pseudogene TRBV3-2) and TRBJ1-6; no firm D call. Trimming left V 4 bases short and J 11 bases short, with 18 bases between. Germline lookup yields CDR1 LGHDT and CDR2 YNNKEL (reference sequence). The CDR3 extends over 15 amino acids. In DNA form, the CDR3 reads TGTGCCAGCAGCCTCCGACGGGAGAGGGTGACACCCCTCCACTTT. Translating gives CASSLRRERVTPLHF.

The chain carries TRBV5-1 and TRBJ2-2, with 10 positions matching TRBD2. This CDR3 spans 17 amino acids. The trim removed 1 base at V and 1 base at J, leaving 4 bases unmatched. The germline V gene encodes CDR1 SGHRS and CDR2 YFSETQ. CDR3 nucleotide sequence: TGCGCCAGCAGCTTGCCCGGGACTAGCGTGAACACCGGGGAGCTGTTTTTT. The encoded protein is CASSLPGTSVNTGELFF.

V and J are TRBV19 and TRBJ1-3; D call uncertain. Germline-derived CDR1 and CDR2 are LNHDA and SQIVND (reference sequence). V lost 2 bases, J lost 0 bases, and 5 bases lay in between. The CDR3 is made up of 14 amino acids. CDR3 protein: CASSILNSGNTIYF. The CDR3 DNA is TGTGCCAGTAGTATACTGAACTCTGGAAACACCATATATTTT.

CDR3 residues: CATSRDTPPATATGELFF. CDR3 bases: TGTGCCACCAGCAGAGATACCCCACCGGCGACGGCCACCGGGGAGCTGTTTTTT. The gene calls are TRBV15 and TRBJ2-2; no reliable D call. The CDR3 is 18 residues long. Germline values: CDR1 LNHNV, CDR2 YYDKDF (reference sequence). The germline V and J ends were trimmed by 0 bases and 4 bases, with 18 bases remaining between them.

The chain couples TRBV4-1 to TRBJ1-2; 9 bases agree with TRBD1. Germline V gene data show CDR1 as MGHRA and CDR2 as YSYEKL. The CDR3 consists of 15 residues. V lost 4 bases, J lost 5 bases, and 8 bases stayed unmatched. This CDR3 is CASSLRTGALYGYTF. For the CDR3, the DNA is TGCGCCAGCAGCCTCCGGACAGGGGCCCTTTATGGCTACACCTTC.

The chain links TRBV6-2 or TRBV6-3 to TRBJ2-5, with TRBD2 as a possible D gene (6 bases). CDR1 MNHEY and CDR2 SVGEGT come from the germline V gene. CDR3 length: 16 residues. V lost 5 bases and J 5 bases, leaving 21 bases between the germline ends. The CDR3 nucleotides read TGTGCCAGCAGTAATTTAGGGACTCCTCATTCGGAGACCCAGTACTTC. This sequence encodes CASSNLGTPHSETQYF.

The rearrangement joins TRBV5-1 to TRBJ2-7; no clear D. The CDR3 extends over 12 amino acids. The germline V and J ends were trimmed by 0 bases and 4 bases, with 5 bases remaining between them. Germline loops: CDR1 SGHRS, CDR2 YFSETQ. CDR3: CASSLVEYEQYF. The CDR3 DNA reads as TGCGCCAGCAGCTTGGTTGAATACGAGCAGTACTTC.

CDR3 residues: CASTLQGVYGDSPLHF. DNA for the CDR3: TGTGCCAGTACCTTGCAGGGCGTTTACGGAGATTCACCCCTCCACTTT. This chain joins TRBV19 and TRBJ1-6, with a weak D call TRBD1 (5 bases). Germline values: CDR1 LNHDA, CDR2 SQIVND (reference sequence). V lost 7 bases, J lost 8 bases, and 21 bases lay in between. CDR3 size: 16 residues.

CDR3 coding DNA: TGTGCCAGCAGCTCATACAGGGTATACGCTGAAGCTTTCTTT. It yields the protein CASSSYRVYAEAFF. The rearrangement links TRBV5-8 to TRBJ1-1; a possible D gene is TRBD1 (6 bases). The V gene lost 3 bases and the J gene lost 6 bases, with 15 bases spanning the gap. CDR1 SGHTS and CDR2 YDEGEE come from the germline V gene. The CDR3 has 14 residues.

The chain couples TRBV30 to TRBJ2-7, with 11 bases aligning to TRBD2. Germline values: CDR1 GTSNPN, CDR2 SVGIG (reference sequence). J was trimmed by 6 bases and V by 3 bases; bases with no gene match: 10. CDR3 length: 15 amino acids. CDR3 coding DNA: TGTGCCTGGAGGGGGAAAGGACTAGCGGGCCTCGAGCAGTACTTC. It translates to CAWRGKGLAGLEQYF.

V usage is TRBV6-6 and J usage is TRBJ2-3; TRBD1 matches 8 bases. The CDR3 length is 13 residues. The V segment lost 6 bases and the J segment 5 bases; nucleotides outside the gene matches: 4. CDR1 and CDR2 from the germline V gene are MNHNY and SVGAGI (reference sequence). The CDR3 sequence: CASSYGTGDTQYF. The DNA of the CDR3 is TGTGCCAGCAGCTACGGGACAGGAGATACGCAGTATTTT.

V and J are TRBV7-8 and TRBJ1-1; 8 nucleotides line up with TRBD1. Germline V gives CDR1 SGHVS, CDR2 FQNEAQ. This CDR3 region has 18 residues. After removal of 1 base from V and 3 bases from J, the junction contained 13 bases not matched to a gene. DNA for the CDR3: TGTGCCAGCAGCTTAGTTCCTGGACAGGGAGTCGGGGACACTGAAGCTTTCTTT. Translation: CASSLVPGQGVGDTEAFF.

The rearrangement uses TRBV18 and TRBJ1-1; D call uncertain. The CDR3 length is 12 residues. Germline V gene data show CDR1 as KGHSH and CDR2 as LQKENI. V was clipped by 6 bases and J by 6 bases, with 11 bases between them. CDR3 nucleotides: TGTGCCAGCTCTCCCGAGCGCGCTGAAGCTTTCTTT. Its protein is CASSPERAEAFF.

The chain has TRBV19 and TRBJ1-1; 7 positions agree with TRBD1. The CDR3 spans 11 residues. Germline V gene data show CDR1 as LNHDA and CDR2 as SQIVND (reference sequence). The V segment lost 6 bases and the J segment 11 bases; nucleotides outside the gene matches: 6. CDR3 nucleotide sequence: TGTGCCAGTAGGGAGACAGGGTTCGCTTTCTTT. Translated: CASRETGFAFF.

The gene calls are TRBV19 and TRBJ2-6; 10 positions agree with TRBD1. From germline, CDR1 is LNHDA and CDR2 SQIVND (reference sequence). CDR3 size: 16 residues. The V and J ends lost 3 bases and 4 bases, in that order; junction bases with no gene match: 3. As DNA, the CDR3 is TGTGCCAGTAGTATGGGGACAGGGGTGGGGGCCAACGTCCTGACTTTC. As protein: CASSMGTGVGANVLTF.

This chain joins TRBV2 and TRBJ1-5; D might be TRBD1 (5 bases). Germline loops: CDR1 SNHLY, CDR2 FYNNEI. The CDR3 extends over 14 amino acids. Trimming cost V 4 bases and J 9 bases, with 16 bases left between them. CDR3 sequence reads: CASSAMGGTRPQHF. DNA of the CDR3: TGTGCCAGCAGTGCAATGGGGGGAACGAGGCCCCAGCATTTT.